Shown below are 22 T cell receptor beta chains from a single sample sequenced in a study of glioma-infiltrating T cells after dendritic cell vaccination. Profiled with immunoSEQ multiplex PCR; TCRdb holds only in-frame clones, not every one. The sample has 99,000 or so clones; 90% are singletons. Time point denoted: after dendritic cell vaccination, including at tumor progression/relapse. Source: blood, taken after dendritic cell vaccination. All receptors derive from a human donor with glioblastoma.

The rearrangement links TRBV5-1 to TRBJ2-5, with 8 bases fitting TRBD1. V gave up 4 bases and J gave up 4 bases; unmatched junction bases: 3. Germline CDR1 reads SGHRS; CDR2 reads YFSETQ. The length of the CDR3 is 13 residues. The CDR3 loop reads CASSTGQGETQYF. The CDR3, as DNA: TGCGCCAGCAGCACCGGACAGGGAGAGACCCAGTACTTC.

The chain links TRBV30 to TRBJ1-6, with D possibly being TRBD1 (6 bases). CDR3 length: 13 residues. V lost 2 bases and J lost 7, with 9 bases in between. Germline loops: CDR1 GTSNPN, CDR2 SVGIG (reference sequence). The CDR3 is CAWSLRGNSPLHF. The CDR3 bases are TGTGCCTGGAGTCTCAGGGGAAATTCACCCCTCCACTTT.

This chain links TRBV18 with TRBJ1-1; 8 bases fit TRBD1. The CDR3 spans 14 residues. The V gene end was trimmed by 4 bases and the J gene end by 5 bases; junction bases not matched to a gene: 6. CDR1 is KGHSH and CDR2 is LQKENI in the germline V gene. The CDR3 DNA reads TGTGCCAGCTCACTCCAGGGGGCCGGGACTGAAGCTTTCTTT. Its translation is CASSLQGAGTEAFF. The full variable domain, its missing parts supplied by reference TRBV18 and TRBJ1-1, is NAGVMQNPRHLVRRRGQEARLRCSPMKGHSHVYWYRQLPEEGLKFMVYLQKENIIDESGMPKERFSAEFPKEGPSILRIQQVVRGDSAAYFCASSLQGAGTEAFFGQGTRLTVV.

The genes are TRBV5-1 and TRBJ2-1; tentative D call: TRBD1 (7 bases). Per the germline V gene, CDR1 is SGHRS and CDR2 is YFSETQ. CDR3 length: 15 amino acids. The V end was cut by 3 bases, the J end by 7 bases, with 17 bases between. Here the CDR3 reads CASSSQGGEVNEQFF. The CDR3 DNA is TGCGCCAGCAGCTCCCAGGGGGGTGAAGTTAATGAGCAGTTCTTC.

The V gene is TRBV5-1, the J gene TRBJ2-7, with D perhaps matching TRBD1 (6 bases). V was cut by 5 bases and J by 6 bases, with 18 bases left in between. Germline loops: CDR1 SGHRS, CDR2 YFSETQ. This CDR3 contains 14 residues. CDR3 residues: CASSEGDAAREQYF. CDR3 DNA sequence: TGCGCCAGCAGTGAGGGGGACGCTGCTCGCGAGCAGTACTTC.

The rearrangement joins TRBV7-9 to TRBJ1-6; D uncertain. This CDR3 region has 16 residues. V lost 1 base and J lost 10, with 17 bases in between. The germline gives CDR1 SEHNR, CDR2 FQNEAQ (reference sequence). For the CDR3, the DNA is TGTGCCAGCAGCTTAGATCAGGCGGGAGTCGGGTCACCCCTCCACTTT. Its protein product is CASSLDQAGVGSPLHF. The full variable domain, rest sourced from reference TRBV7-9 and TRBJ1-6, is DTGVSQNPRHKITKRGQNVTFRCDPISEHNRLYWYRQTLGQGPEFLTYFQNEAQLEKSRLLSDRFSAERPKGSFSTLEIQRTEQGDSAMYLCASSLDQAGVGSPLHFGNGTRLTVT.

This sequence joins TRBV2 and TRBJ1-1; D possibly corresponds to TRBD1 (5 bases). This CDR3 contains 10 residues. Trimming pared 11 bases from V and 8 bases from J, leaving 12 bases between. CDR1 is SNHLY and CDR2 is FYNNEI in the germline V gene. CDR3 bases: TGTGCCCACGGGGGAGGCGAAGCTTTCTTT. Translated, it gives CAHGGGEAFF.

The rearrangement joins TRBV6-5 to TRBJ1-4; possible D gene TRBD1, 6 bases. Trimming removed 6 bases from V and 4 bases from J, with 12 bases in between. The CDR3 spans 14 residues. Per germline, CDR1 MNHEY and CDR2 SVGAGI. The CDR3 here is CASSPGVGNEKLFF. The DNA for the CDR3 is TGTGCCAGCAGCCCAGGGGTGGGTAATGAAAAACTGTTTTTT.

The sample holds one count of this clone. The gene calls are TRBV7-2 and TRBJ2-5, with D maybe TRBD2 (6 bases). The CDR3 has 13 residues. V dropped 5 bases and J dropped 8 bases, with 15 bases sitting between them. Germline lookup yields CDR1 SGHTA and CDR2 FQGNSA. CDR3 residues: CASSLRGPGTQYF. The CDR3 DNA reads as TGTGCCAGCAGCCTGCGGGGTCCTGGAACCCAGTACTTC.

This clone showed up just a few times. The rearrangement joins TRBV11-2 to TRBJ2-1; 8 bases agree with TRBD1. Germline values: CDR1 SGHAT, CDR2 FQNNGV. V was clipped by 0 bases and J by 9 bases; unmatched bases: 7. This CDR3 comprises 15 residues. The CDR3 here is CASSLDQGAISEQFF. In DNA form, the CDR3 reads TGTGCCAGCAGCTTAGACCAGGGGGCAATAAGTGAGCAGTTCTTC.

The chain combines TRBV7-2 with TRBJ2-5; the match to TRBD2 covers 9 bases. The CDR3 is 16 residues long. Losses at the gene ends were 0 bases for V and 4 bases for J; bases not matched to a gene: 6. From germline, CDR1 is SGHTA and CDR2 FQGNSA. For the CDR3, the DNA is TGTGCCAGCAGCTTAGCGGTAGCGGGAGTCGGAGAGACCCAGTACTTC. It encodes CASSLAVAGVGETQYF.

The chain links TRBV5-1 to TRBJ2-3; D is unresolved. The CDR3 covers 16 residues. Germline CDR1 reads SGHRS; CDR2 reads YFSETQ. Trimming removed 0 bases from V and 0 bases from J, with 11 bases in between. The CDR3 region has the DNA TGCGCCAGCAGCTTGGGCGCGTCGGTAAGCACAGATACGCAGTATTTT. It yields the protein CASSLGASVSTDTQYF.

The V gene is TRBV11-2, the J gene TRBJ2-7, with 8 bases identical to TRBD2. CDR3 length equals 16 residues. The germline CDR1 and CDR2 sequences are SGHAT and FQNNGV. Losses at the gene ends were 1 base for V and 1 base for J; bases not matched to a gene: 6. The CDR3 region has the DNA TGTGCCAGCAGCTTAGTTGGGAGCGGGGGTTCCTACGAGCAGTACTTC. It is translated as CASSLVGSGGSYEQYF.

This chain joins TRBV13 and TRBJ2-5, with D maybe TRBD2 (5 bases). CDR1 is PRHDT, CDR2 FYEKMQ, per germline (reference sequence). The ends were cut back, 0 bases at V and 2 bases at J, with 10 bases in the middle. The CDR3 length is 15 residues. The CDR3 loop is CASSLGLGVQETQYF. CDR3 coding DNA: TGTGCCAGCAGCTTAGGCCTCGGGGTACAAGAGACCCAGTACTTC.

The V gene is TRBV28, the J gene TRBJ2-3; the match to TRBD2 covers 15 bases. Germline V CDR1 and CDR2: MDHEN, SYDVKM. V was pared by 6 bases and J by 6 bases, with 16 bases of the junction left unmatched. CDR3 length: 19 residues. CDR3 in DNA: TGTGCCAGCAGCGTTTCAAAAGGACTAGCGGGAGGGTTGAGGGATACGCAGTATTTT. Its translation: CASSVSKGLAGGLRDTQYF.

The genes are TRBV27 and TRBJ1-6; D unclear. V was shortened by 10 bases and J by 4 bases, with 14 bases between the two germline ends. The CDR3 runs 14 residues. Germline CDR1 reads MNHEY; CDR2 reads SMNVEV (reference sequence). The CDR3 nucleotides read TGTGCCACTTCGGACTCATGGTATAATTCACCCCTCCACTTT. Encoded protein: CATSDSWYNSPLHF.

The gene calls are TRBV2 and TRBJ1-5; D not certain. This CDR3 is built from 15 residues. V was cut by 7 bases and J by 4 bases, with 17 bases left in between. Germline-derived CDR1 and CDR2 are SNHLY and FYNNEI. The CDR3 protein is CASTAQGGLNQPQHF. CDR3 bases: TGTGCCAGCACCGCTCAAGGAGGACTAAATCAGCCCCAGCATTTT.

The chain joins TRBV4-2 to TRBJ2-1; D remains ambiguous. Germline V gene data show CDR1 as LGHNA and CDR2 as YNFKEQ. The CDR3 spans 13 residues. V lost 5 bases and J 8 bases, leaving 13 bases between the germline ends. The CDR3 nucleotides are TGTGCCAGCAGCGAAGGTATCCGGGATGAGCAGTTCTTC. This encodes CASSEGIRDEQFF.

This rearrangement joins TRBV6-4 to TRBJ2-2; a weak D match, TRBD1 (6 bases). CDR1 and CDR2 (germline): MRHNA, SNTAGT. V dropped 7 bases and J dropped 1 base, with 10 bases sitting between them. This CDR3 has 14 amino acids. The CDR3 sequence is CASIRQVNTGELFF. The CDR3 bases are TGTGCCAGCATTCGACAGGTGAACACCGGGGAGCTGTTTTTT.

This clone was seen more than once but under ten times. The CDR3 DNA sequence: TGTGCCTGGAGTTCGAATAGCGGGGCCAATGAGCAGTTCTTC. Protein product: CAWSSNSGANEQFF. The genes are TRBV30 and TRBJ2-1; 8 nucleotides line up with TRBD2. The CDR3 spans 14 residues. The germline CDR1 and CDR2 sequences are GTSNPN and SVGIG (reference sequence). With V trimmed by 2 bases and J by 6 bases, 6 bases remained unmatched.

The chain couples TRBV19 to TRBJ1-5; 8 bases are shared with TRBD1. The J segment lost 9 bases and the V segment lost 2 bases, leaving 9 bases of the junction unmatched. Per the germline V gene, CDR1 is LNHDA and CDR2 is SQIVND (reference sequence). This CDR3 has 15 residues. The CDR3 DNA is TGTGCCAGTAGTATACAGGGGGCCGGCATCCGGCCCCAGCATTTT. It specifies CASSIQGAGIRPQHF.

In its sample, this clone was seen a few times. This rearrangement joins TRBV5-1 to TRBJ2-2, with D perhaps TRBD1 (5 bases). V gave up 0 bases and J gave up 7 bases, with 13 bases separating them. This CDR3 has 15 residues. Germline CDR1 SGHRS, CDR2 YFSETQ. The CDR3 protein is CASSLDQGVGGELFF. The CDR3 nucleotides are TGCGCCAGCAGCTTGGATCAGGGCGTCGGCGGGGAGCTGTTTTTT.